Each of the 23 T cell receptor beta chains below was sequenced from the same sample in a study of T-cell memory formation after mild COVID-19. TCRdb processed the 5' RACE reads anew with MiXCR; each CDR3 protein has one entry. There are roughly 180,000 distinct CDR3 sequences in the sample; around a tenth occur only once, and approximately 3.4% lies in the top ten. Source material: PBMCs or a T cell subset sorted from them (not recorded which). Receptors originate from a man between 18 and 35 years old who had mild COVID-19 (a few samples of this study predate the infection). Cell type and time point are not known.

This chain connects TRBV11-2 to TRBJ2-2, with unresolved D. V lost 5 bases and J 5 bases, leaving 9 bases between the germline ends. The CDR3 runs to 13 residues. Germline lookup yields CDR1 SGHAT and CDR2 FQNNGV. The CDR3 spells CASSRLLTGELFF. The CDR3 bases are TGTGCCAGCAGCAGACTCCTTACCGGGGAGCTGTTTTTT. The whole variable domain, remainder taken from reference TRBV11-2 and TRBJ2-2, is EAGVAQSPRYKIIEKRQSVAFWCNPISGHATLYWYQQILGQGPKLLIQFQNNGVVDDSQLPKDRFSAERLKGVDSTLKIQPAKLEDSAVYLCASSRLLTGELFFGEGSRLTVL.

In this sample, this clonotype turned up a few times. The V call is TRBV6-2 or TRBV6-3, the J call TRBJ1-5; a weak D match, TRBD1 (6 bases). Germline-derived CDR1 and CDR2 are MNHEY and SVGEGT. The V and J ends lost 6 bases and 6 bases respectively, with 12 bases between them. The CDR3 consists of 13 residues. The CDR3 nucleotides read TGTGCCAGCAGGGGTGGGGGGGCTCAGCCCCAGCATTTT. Residues: CASRGGGAQPQHF.

In this sample, this clonotype turned up a few times. The rearrangement uses TRBV7-3 and TRBJ2-3; 12 bases map to TRBD2. The CDR3 is 17 residues long. J lost 0 bases, V lost 8 bases, and 9 bases had no gene match. CDR1 and CDR2 from the germline V gene are SGHTA and FQGTGA. The CDR3, as DNA: TGTGCCAGCGCCCCGACTAGCGGGGGCCTTAGCACAGATACGCAGTATTTT. Protein: CASAPTSGGLSTDTQYF. The variable domain in full, with the rest retrieved from reference TRBV7-3 and TRBJ2-3, is GAGVSQTPSNKVTEKGKYVELRCDPISGHTALYWYRQSLGQGPEFLIYFQGTGAADDSGLPNDRFFAVRPEGSVSTLKIQRTERGDSAVYLCASAPTSGGLSTDTQYFGPGTRLTVL.

This clonotype was picked up a small number of times. The rearrangement uses TRBV5-1 and TRBJ1-6; D is ambiguous. Per germline, CDR1 SGHRS and CDR2 YFSETQ. The CDR3 runs to 15 residues. Trimming took 3 bases from V and 10 from J, leaving 17 bases between them. CDR3 DNA sequence: TGCGCCAGCAGCTGGAGTGGGGAGGCGGCCTCACCCCTCCACTTT. Encoded protein: CASSWSGEAASPLHF.

This sequence joins TRBV4-2 and TRBJ2-5; D ambiguous. Trimming shortened V by 0 bases and J by 8 bases, and 10 bases separated the two germline ends. The CDR3 length is 13 residues. Germline-derived CDR1 and CDR2 are LGHNA and YNFKEQ. The CDR3: CASSQDRLPTQYF. DNA for the CDR3: TGTGCCAGCAGCCAAGATAGGCTACCCACCCAGTACTTC.

The chain combines TRBV4-1 with TRBJ1-5, with a tentative D call TRBD1 (5 bases). Per germline, CDR1 MGHRA and CDR2 YSYEKL. The CDR3 contains 18 residues. With 1 base removed from V and 2 bases from J, the gap between germline ends came to 18 bases. The CDR3, as DNA: TGCGCCAGCAGCCAAGGTACCCTAGGGGTTCAAGGCAATCAGCCCCAGCATTTT. Encoded protein: CASSQGTLGVQGNQPQHF.

Only a few counts were recorded for this clonotype. This chain connects TRBV7-8 to TRBJ1-2, with a possible D match to TRBD1 (5 bases). In germline, CDR1 is SGHVS, CDR2 FQNEAQ. This CDR3 has 13 residues. Trimming took off 3 bases at V and 4 bases at J, with 9 bases between the two ends. The CDR3 DNA reads TGTGCCAGCAGCTTCTCTAGGGGCTATGGCTACACCTTC. Amino acids: CASSFSRGYGYTF.

This clonotype has only a few counts. CDR3 in amino acids: CASSYSTRTEAFF. The CDR3 nucleotides are TGTGCCAGCAGTTACTCGACCAGGACTGAAGCTTTCTTT. The chain carries TRBV6-2 or TRBV6-3 and TRBJ1-1, with no clear D. This CDR3 has 13 residues. The V gene's germline CDR1 is MNHEY and CDR2 SVGEGT. Trimming pared 0 bases from V and 5 bases from J, leaving 7 bases between.

The V gene is TRBV20-1, the J gene TRBJ2-3; D gene ambiguous. The germline V gene encodes CDR1 DFQATT and CDR2 SNEGSKA (reference sequence). The CDR3 is 14 residues long. With 0 bases removed from V and 2 bases from J, the gap between germline ends came to 9 bases. The CDR3 coding sequence is TGCAGTGCTAGAGAGTGGGTCCTCACAGATACGCAGTATTTT. Its protein is CSAREWVLTDTQYF.

This clonotype was seen ten or more times. Written as DNA, the CDR3 is TGCAGTGCTAGAGATCCCATGTCGCTAGCCAAAAACATTCAGTACTTC. This sequence encodes CSARDPMSLAKNIQYF. J is TRBJ2-4 and V is TRBV20-1, with D hard to call. Germline CDR1 DFQATT, CDR2 SNEGSKA (reference sequence). V was shortened by 0 bases and J by 0 bases, with 12 bases between the two germline ends. The CDR3 totals 16 residues.

This clonotype turned up a few times. The rearrangement links TRBV5-1 to TRBJ2-6; D not certain. From germline, CDR1 is SGHRS and CDR2 YFSETQ. V lost 0 bases and J lost 4, with 11 bases in between. This CDR3 has 16 amino acids. The CDR3 spells CASSLDLRRGANVLTF. CDR3 coding DNA: TGCGCCAGCAGCTTGGATCTGCGACGCGGGGCCAACGTCCTGACTTTC. The entire variable domain, with the rest obtained from reference TRBV5-1 and TRBJ2-6, is as follows: KAGVTQTPRYLIKTRGQQVTLSCSPISGHRSVSWYQQTPGQGLQFLFEYFSETQRNKGNFPGRFSGRQFSNSRSEMNVSTLELGDSALYLCASSLDLRRGANVLTFGAGSRLTVL.

In this sample, this clonotype turned up many times. CDR3 residues: CASSQVVPANEQFF. For the CDR3, the DNA is TGCGCCAGCAGCCAAGTGGTCCCGGCCAATGAGCAGTTCTTC. The rearrangement uses TRBV4-3 and TRBJ2-1, with D unresolved. Looked up from germline, CDR1 is LGHNA and CDR2 is YSLEER. With 1 base removed from V and 6 bases from J, the gap between germline ends came to 10 bases. The CDR3 runs to 14 residues.

This clonotype has at least ten counts. The chain employs TRBV5-4 and TRBJ2-4, with a possible D match to TRBD2 (6 bases). Trimming removed 2 bases from V and 3 bases from J, with 18 bases in between. Germline V gene lookup returns CDR1 SGHNT and CDR2 YYREEE (reference sequence). This CDR3 is built from 17 residues. The DNA for the CDR3 is TGTGCCAGCAGCTTCATTTATGGGGGGAGAGGCAAAAACATTCAGTACTTC. Its protein is CASSFIYGGRGKNIQYF.

This clonotype has a handful of counts. This chain uses TRBV29-1 with TRBJ2-7; TRBD1 aligns across 8 bases. Germline CDR1 is SQVTM and CDR2 is ANQGSEA. The junction had 14 bases not matched to a gene; V was cut back by 4 bases and J by 9 bases. This CDR3 has 14 amino acids. CDR3 nucleotides: TGCAGCGTTGTCATGAGACAGGGGTTGGGTAGGCAGTACTTC. Its translation is CSVVMRQGLGRQYF.

This clonotype was seen more than once but under ten times. The rearrangement links TRBV7-6 to TRBJ2-7; a weak D match, TRBD1 (6 bases). Germline loops: CDR1 SGHVS, CDR2 FNYEAQ. CDR3 size: 15 residues. Trimming stripped 1 base from V and 3 bases from J, with 13 bases between. The CDR3 DNA reads TGTGCCAGCAGCTTAGACGGGACAAGGTACTACGAGCAGTACTTC. This encodes CASSLDGTRYYEQYF.

The table lists this clonotype with a few counts. The rearrangement links TRBV11-2 to TRBJ2-1; D is unclear. Trimming shortened V by 2 bases and J by 5 bases, and 13 bases separated the two germline ends. Germline V gives CDR1 SGHAT, CDR2 FQNNGV. This CDR3 contains 15 residues. CDR3 protein: CASSLPPDINNEQFF. The DNA for the CDR3 is TGTGCCAGCAGCTTACCCCCCGACATAAACAATGAGCAGTTCTTC.

The table lists this clonotype with many counts. The gene calls are TRBV7-2 and TRBJ2-1, with TRBD1 matching 9 bases. V shed 11 bases and J 4 bases; nucleotides not matched to a gene: 9. In germline, CDR1 is SGHTA, CDR2 FQGNSA. This CDR3 spans 14 amino acids. In DNA form, the CDR3 reads TGTGCCGGGACAGGGCCCTTCCCTTACAATGAGCAGTTCTTC. Its translation: CAGTGPFPYNEQFF.

The chain joins TRBV7-8 to TRBJ2-7; TRBD2 matches 7 bases. In germline, CDR1 is SGHVS, CDR2 FQNEAQ. The CDR3 extends over 12 amino acids. The junction had 6 bases not matched to a gene; V was cut back by 7 bases and J by 6 bases. The CDR3 DNA reads as TGTGCCAGCACCATAGGGGAGGGCGAGCAGTACGTC. Its translation: CASTIGEGEQYV.

This clonotype was observed a few times. The genes are TRBV7-2 and TRBJ2-5, with 10 bases matching TRBD2. The CDR3 is 14 residues long. After removal of 3 bases from V and 3 bases from J, the junction contained 1 base not matched to a gene. The germline V gene encodes CDR1 SGHTA and CDR2 FQGNSA. CDR3: CASSFLAGEETQYF. CDR3 nucleotide sequence: TGTGCCAGCAGCTTTCTAGCGGGGGAAGAGACCCAGTACTTC.

This clonotype appeared a few times. V gene TRBV4-1 combines with J gene TRBJ1-2; D is possibly TRBD1 (6 bases). The length of the CDR3 is 15 residues. The germline V gene encodes CDR1 MGHRA and CDR2 YSYEKL. Trimming removed 6 bases from V and 5 bases from J, with 19 bases in between. The CDR3 region is CASSPRVGGGYGYTF. The CDR3 DNA is TGCGCCAGCAGTCCCAGGGTTGGGGGCGGATATGGCTACACCTTC.

This chain links TRBV20-1 with TRBJ2-6; D is perhaps TRBD1 (6 bases). The CDR3 spans 16 residues. Trimming removed 3 bases at V and 0 bases at J, with 12 bases between. CDR1 and CDR2 (germline): DFQATT, SNEGSKA (reference sequence). The CDR3 is CSARATGYSGANVLTF. DNA of the CDR3: TGCAGTGCTAGGGCGACAGGTTACTCTGGGGCCAACGTCCTGACTTTC.

This clonotype was seen at least ten times. CDR3 in DNA: TGTGCCTGGAGACCGGGGGGCCGTTACACCGGGGAGCTGTTTTTT. Translation gives CAWRPGGRYTGELFF. The chain combines TRBV30 with TRBJ2-2; possibly TRBD2 for D (7 bases). The CDR3 is 15 amino acids. CDR1 and CDR2 from the germline V gene are GTSNPN and SVGIG (reference sequence). The germline V and J ends were trimmed by 3 bases and 3 bases, with 14 bases remaining between them.

The table lists this clonotype with many counts. The chain joins TRBV5-1 to TRBJ2-2; D not certain. V shed 5 bases and J shed 0 bases, with 8 bases lying between them. This CDR3 spans 14 amino acids. Germline V gene data show CDR1 as SGHRS and CDR2 as YFSETQ. The CDR3 sequence is CASRDAANTGELFF. CDR3 nucleotide sequence: TGCGCCAGCAGGGACGCCGCGAACACCGGGGAGCTGTTTTTT.